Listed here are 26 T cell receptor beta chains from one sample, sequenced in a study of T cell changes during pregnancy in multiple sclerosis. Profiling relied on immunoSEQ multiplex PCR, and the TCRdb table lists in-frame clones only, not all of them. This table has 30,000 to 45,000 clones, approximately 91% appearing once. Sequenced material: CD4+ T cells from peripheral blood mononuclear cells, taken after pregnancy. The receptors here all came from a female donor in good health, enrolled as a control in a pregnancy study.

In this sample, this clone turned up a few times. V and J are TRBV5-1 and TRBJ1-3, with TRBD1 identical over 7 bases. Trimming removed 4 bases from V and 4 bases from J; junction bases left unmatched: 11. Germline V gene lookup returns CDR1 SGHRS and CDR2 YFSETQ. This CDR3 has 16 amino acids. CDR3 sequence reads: CASSPDPGTAGNTIYF. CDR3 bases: TGCGCCAGCAGCCCGGACCCCGGGACAGCAGGAAACACCATATATTTT.

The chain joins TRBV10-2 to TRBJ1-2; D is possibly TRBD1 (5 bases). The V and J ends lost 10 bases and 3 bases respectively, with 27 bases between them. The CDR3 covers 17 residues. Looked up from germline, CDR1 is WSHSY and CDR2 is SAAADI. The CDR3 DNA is TGCGCCACCACCCGGGGGGACGCCGAAACGTCGTACTATGGCTACACCTTC. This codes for CATTRGDAETSYYGYTF.

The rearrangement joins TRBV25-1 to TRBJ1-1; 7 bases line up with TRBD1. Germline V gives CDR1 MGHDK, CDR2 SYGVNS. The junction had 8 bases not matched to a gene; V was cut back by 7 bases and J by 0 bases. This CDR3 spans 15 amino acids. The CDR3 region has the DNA TGTGCCAGCACCACAGGGGCTCCAGTGAACACTGAAGCTTTCTTT. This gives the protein CASTTGAPVNTEAFF.

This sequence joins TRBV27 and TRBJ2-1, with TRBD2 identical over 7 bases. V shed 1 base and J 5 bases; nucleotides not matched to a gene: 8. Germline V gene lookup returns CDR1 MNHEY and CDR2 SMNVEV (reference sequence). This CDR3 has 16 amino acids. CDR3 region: CASSLFWGRVDNEQFF. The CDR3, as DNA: TGTGCCAGCAGTTTATTTTGGGGGAGGGTAGACAATGAGCAGTTCTTC.

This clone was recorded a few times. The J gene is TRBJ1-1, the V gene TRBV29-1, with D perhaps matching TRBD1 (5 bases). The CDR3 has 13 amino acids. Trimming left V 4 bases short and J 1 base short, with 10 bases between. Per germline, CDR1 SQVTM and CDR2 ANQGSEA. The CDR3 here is CSVALTENTEAFF. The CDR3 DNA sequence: TGCAGCGTTGCCCTGACAGAGAACACTGAAGCTTTCTTT.

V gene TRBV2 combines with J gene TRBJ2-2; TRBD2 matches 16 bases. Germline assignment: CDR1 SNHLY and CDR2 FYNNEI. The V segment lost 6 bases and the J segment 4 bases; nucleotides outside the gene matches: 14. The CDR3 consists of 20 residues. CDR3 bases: TGTGCCAGCAGGAGGTTTAAAGGGACTAGCGGGGGGGCCCGCACCGGGGAGCTGTTTTTT. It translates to CASRRFKGTSGGARTGELFF. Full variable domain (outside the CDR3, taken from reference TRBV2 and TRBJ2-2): EPEVTQTPSHQVTQMGQEVILRCVPISNHLYFYWYRQILGQKVEFLVSFYNNEISEKSEIFDDQFSVERPDGSNFTLKIRSTKLEDSAMYFCASRRFKGTSGGARTGELFFGEGSRLTVL.

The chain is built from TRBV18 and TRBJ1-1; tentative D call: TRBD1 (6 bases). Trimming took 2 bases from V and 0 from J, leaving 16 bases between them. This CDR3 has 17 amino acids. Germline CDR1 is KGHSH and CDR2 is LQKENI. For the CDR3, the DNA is TGTGCCAGCTCACCAGCATACAGGGTCCAAGTGAACACTGAAGCTTTCTTT. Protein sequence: CASSPAYRVQVNTEAFF.

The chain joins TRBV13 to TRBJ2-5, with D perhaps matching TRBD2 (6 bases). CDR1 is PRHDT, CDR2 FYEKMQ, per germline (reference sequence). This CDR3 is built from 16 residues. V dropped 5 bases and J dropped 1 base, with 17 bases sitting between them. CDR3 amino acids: CASSRKVADLQETQYF. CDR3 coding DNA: TGTGCCAGCAGCCGGAAGGTAGCGGACCTCCAAGAGACCCAGTACTTC.

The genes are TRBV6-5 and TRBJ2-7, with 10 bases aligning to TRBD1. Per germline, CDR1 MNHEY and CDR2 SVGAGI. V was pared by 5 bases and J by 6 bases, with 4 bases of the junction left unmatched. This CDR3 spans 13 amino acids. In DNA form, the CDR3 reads TGTGCCAGCAGTAGAGGGACAGGGGCCGAGCAGTACTTC. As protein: CASSRGTGAEQYF.

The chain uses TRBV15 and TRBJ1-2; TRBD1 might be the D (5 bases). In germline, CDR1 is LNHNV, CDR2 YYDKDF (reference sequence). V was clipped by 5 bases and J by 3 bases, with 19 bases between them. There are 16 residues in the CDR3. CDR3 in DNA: TGTGCCACCAGCCAAATGCACAGGACAACCCACTATGGCTACACCTTC. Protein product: CATSQMHRTTHYGYTF.

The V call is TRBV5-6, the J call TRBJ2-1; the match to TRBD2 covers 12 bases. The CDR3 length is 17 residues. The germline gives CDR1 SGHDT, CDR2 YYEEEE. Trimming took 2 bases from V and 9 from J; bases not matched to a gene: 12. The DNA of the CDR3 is TGTGCCAGCAGCTTACGACTAGCGGGAGTTAAAGGAATTGAGCAGTTCTTC. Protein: CASSLRLAGVKGIEQFF.

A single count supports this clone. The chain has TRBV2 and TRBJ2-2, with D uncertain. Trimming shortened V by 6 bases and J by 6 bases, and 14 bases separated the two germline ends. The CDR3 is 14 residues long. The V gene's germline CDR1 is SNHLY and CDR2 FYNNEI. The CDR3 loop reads CASRPASVSGELFF. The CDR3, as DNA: TGTGCCAGCAGGCCTGCGTCGGTTTCCGGGGAGCTGTTTTTT.

The CDR3 DNA sequence: TGTGCCAGCAGGGTCGGGACAGGGAGCGAGCAGTACTTC. This gives the protein CASRVGTGSEQYF. This chain links TRBV6-5 with TRBJ2-7, with 9 bases aligning to TRBD1. Unmatched junction bases numbered 6, after V lost 6 bases and J lost 6 bases. The germline gives CDR1 MNHEY, CDR2 SVGAGI. The CDR3 covers 13 residues.

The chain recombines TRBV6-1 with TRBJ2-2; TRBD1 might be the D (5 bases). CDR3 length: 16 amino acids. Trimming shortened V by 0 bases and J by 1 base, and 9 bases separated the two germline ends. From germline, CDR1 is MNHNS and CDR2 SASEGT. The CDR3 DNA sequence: TGTGCCAGCAGTGAAGCGGCAGGGTTGAACACCGGGGAGCTGTTTTTT. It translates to CASSEAAGLNTGELFF.

CDR3 sequence reads: CASTVDRANTEAFF. CDR3 nucleotides: TGTGCCAGCACCGTGGACAGGGCGAACACTGAAGCTTTCTTT. V usage is TRBV5-6 and J usage is TRBJ1-1, with 8 nucleotides matching TRBD1. This CDR3 contains 14 residues. V shed 6 bases and J 1 base; nucleotides not matched to a gene: 5. Germline CDR1 reads SGHDT; CDR2 reads YYEEEE.

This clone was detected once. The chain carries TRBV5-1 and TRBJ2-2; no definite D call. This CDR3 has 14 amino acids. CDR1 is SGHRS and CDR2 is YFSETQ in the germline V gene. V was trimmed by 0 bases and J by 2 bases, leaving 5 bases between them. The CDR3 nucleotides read TGCGCCAGCAGCTTGGAACATAACACCGGGGAGCTGTTTTTT. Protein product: CASSLEHNTGELFF.

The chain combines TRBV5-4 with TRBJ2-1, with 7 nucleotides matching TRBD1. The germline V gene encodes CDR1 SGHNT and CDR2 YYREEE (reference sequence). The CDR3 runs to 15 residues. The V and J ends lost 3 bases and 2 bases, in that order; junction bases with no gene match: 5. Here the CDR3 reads CASSSDRDPYNEQFF. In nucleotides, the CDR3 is TGTGCCAGCAGCTCAGACAGGGACCCCTACAATGAGCAGTTCTTC.

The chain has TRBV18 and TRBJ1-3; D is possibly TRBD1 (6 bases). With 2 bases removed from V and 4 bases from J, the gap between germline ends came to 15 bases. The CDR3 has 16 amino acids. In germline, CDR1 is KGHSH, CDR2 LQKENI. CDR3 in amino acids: CASSPLGQVIGNTIYF. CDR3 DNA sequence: TGTGCCAGCTCACCATTGGGACAAGTTATAGGAAACACCATATATTTT.

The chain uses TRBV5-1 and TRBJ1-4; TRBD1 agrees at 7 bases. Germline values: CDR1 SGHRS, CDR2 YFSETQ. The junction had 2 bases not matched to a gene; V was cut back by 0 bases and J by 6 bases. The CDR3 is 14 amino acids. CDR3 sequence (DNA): TGCGCCAGCAGCTTGGGAGGGGGCTATGAAAAACTGTTTTTT. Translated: CASSLGGGYEKLFF. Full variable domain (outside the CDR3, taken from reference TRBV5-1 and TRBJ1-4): KAGVTQTPRYLIKTRGQQVTLSCSPISGHRSVSWYQQTPGQGLQFLFEYFSETQRNKGNFPGRFSGRQFSNSRSEMNVSTLELGDSALYLCASSLGGGYEKLFFGSGTQLSVL.

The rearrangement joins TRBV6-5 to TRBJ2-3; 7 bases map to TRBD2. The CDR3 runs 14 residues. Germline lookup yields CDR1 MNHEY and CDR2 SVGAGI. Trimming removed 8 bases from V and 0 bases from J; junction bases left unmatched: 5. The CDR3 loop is CASGASGSTDTQYF. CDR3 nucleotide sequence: TGTGCCAGCGGCGCTAGCGGTAGCACAGATACGCAGTATTTT.

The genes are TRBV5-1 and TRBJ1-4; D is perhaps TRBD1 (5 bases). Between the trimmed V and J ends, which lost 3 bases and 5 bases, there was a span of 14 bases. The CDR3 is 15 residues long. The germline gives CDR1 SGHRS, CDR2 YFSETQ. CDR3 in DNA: TGCGCCAGCAGCTCAGGGTCCGGTTTCAATGAAAAACTGTTTTTT. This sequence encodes CASSSGSGFNEKLFF.

CDR3: CASSLGDWTGETQYF. The CDR3 coding sequence is TGTGCCAGCAGCCTCGGTGATTGGACGGGGGAGACCCAGTACTTC. This sequence joins TRBV5-8 and TRBJ2-5; TRBD2 might be the D (5 bases). The CDR3 is 15 amino acids. Between the trimmed V and J ends, which lost 4 bases and 5 bases, there was a span of 18 bases. Germline CDR1 SGHTS, CDR2 YDEGEE.

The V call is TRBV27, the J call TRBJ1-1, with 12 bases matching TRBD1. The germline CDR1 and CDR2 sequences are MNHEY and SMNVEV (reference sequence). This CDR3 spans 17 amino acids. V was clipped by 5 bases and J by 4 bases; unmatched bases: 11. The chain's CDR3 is CASSAGGTGGWVTEAFF. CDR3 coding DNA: TGTGCCAGCAGTGCAGGGGGGACAGGGGGCTGGGTCACTGAAGCTTTCTTT.

The CDR3 here is CASSPRKGAENTEAFF. The DNA for the CDR3 is TGTGCCAGCAGCCCCCGTAAGGGGGCAGAGAACACTGAAGCTTTCTTT. The V gene is TRBV14, the J gene TRBJ1-1, with 7 bases aligning to TRBD1. The CDR3 totals 16 residues. Losses at the gene ends were 4 bases for V and 1 base for J; bases not matched to a gene: 9. CDR1 is SGHDN and CDR2 is FVKESK in the germline V gene. Drawing the rest from reference TRBV14 and TRBJ1-1, the complete variable domain is EAGVTQFPSHSVIEKGQTVTLRCDPISGHDNLYWYRRVMGKEIKFLLHFVKESKQDESGMPNNRFLAERTGGTYSTLKVQPAELEDSGVYFCASSPRKGAENTEAFFGQGTRLTVV.

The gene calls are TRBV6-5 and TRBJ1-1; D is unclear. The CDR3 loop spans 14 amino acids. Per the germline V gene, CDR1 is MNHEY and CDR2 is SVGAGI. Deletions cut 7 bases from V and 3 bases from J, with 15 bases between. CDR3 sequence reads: CASNDGEGDTEAFF. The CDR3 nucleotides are TGTGCCAGCAACGACGGAGAGGGAGACACTGAAGCTTTCTTT.

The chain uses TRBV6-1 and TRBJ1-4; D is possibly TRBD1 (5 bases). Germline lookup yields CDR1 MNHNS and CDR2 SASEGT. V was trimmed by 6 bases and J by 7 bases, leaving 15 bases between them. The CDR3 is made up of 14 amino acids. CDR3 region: CASRILQGSEKLFF. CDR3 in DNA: TGTGCCAGCAGGATACTTCAGGGTAGTGAAAAACTGTTTTTT.